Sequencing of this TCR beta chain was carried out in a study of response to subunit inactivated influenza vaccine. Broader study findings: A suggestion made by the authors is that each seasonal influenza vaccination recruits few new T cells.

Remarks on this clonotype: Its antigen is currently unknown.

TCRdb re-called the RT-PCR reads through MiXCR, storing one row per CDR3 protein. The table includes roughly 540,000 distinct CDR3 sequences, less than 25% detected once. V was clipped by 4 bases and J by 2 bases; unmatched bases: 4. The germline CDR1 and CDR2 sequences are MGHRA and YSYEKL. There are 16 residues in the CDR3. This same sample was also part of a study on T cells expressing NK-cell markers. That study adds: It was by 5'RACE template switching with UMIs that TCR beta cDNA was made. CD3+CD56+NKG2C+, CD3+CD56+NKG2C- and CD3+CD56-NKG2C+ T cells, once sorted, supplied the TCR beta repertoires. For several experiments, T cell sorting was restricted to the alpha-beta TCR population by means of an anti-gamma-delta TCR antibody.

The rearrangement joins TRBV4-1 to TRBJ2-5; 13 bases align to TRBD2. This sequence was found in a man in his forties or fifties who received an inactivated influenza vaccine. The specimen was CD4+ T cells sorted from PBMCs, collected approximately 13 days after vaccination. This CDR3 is CASSRTSGSNQETQYF. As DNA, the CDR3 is TGCGCCAGCAGCCGGACTAGCGGGAGTAATCAAGAGACCCAGTACTTC.